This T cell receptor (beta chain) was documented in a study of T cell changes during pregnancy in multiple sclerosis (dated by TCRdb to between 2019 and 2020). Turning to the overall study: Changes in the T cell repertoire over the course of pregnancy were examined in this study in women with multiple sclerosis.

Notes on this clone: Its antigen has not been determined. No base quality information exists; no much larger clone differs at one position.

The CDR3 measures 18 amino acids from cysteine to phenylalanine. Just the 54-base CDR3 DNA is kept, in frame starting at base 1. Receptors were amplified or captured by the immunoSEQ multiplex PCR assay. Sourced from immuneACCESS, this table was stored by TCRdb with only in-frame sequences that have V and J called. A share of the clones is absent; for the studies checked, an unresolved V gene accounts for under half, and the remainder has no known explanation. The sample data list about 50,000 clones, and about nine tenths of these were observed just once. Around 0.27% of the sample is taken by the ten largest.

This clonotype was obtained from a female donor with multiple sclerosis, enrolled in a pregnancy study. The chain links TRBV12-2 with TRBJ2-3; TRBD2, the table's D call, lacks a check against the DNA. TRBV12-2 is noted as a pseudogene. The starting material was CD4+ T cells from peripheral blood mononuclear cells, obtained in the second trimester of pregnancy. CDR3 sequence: CASRLATLAGGATDTQYF. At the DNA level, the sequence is TGTGCAAGTCGCTTAGCGACCCTAGCGGGGGGAGCGACAGATACGCAGTATTTT.